This T cell receptor beta chain was identified during a study of cytomegalovirus exposure and HLA in healthy donors. Study-wide results and limits: Later analysis demonstrated an association between a missense DCLRE1C variant and TCR beta V- and J-gene trimming. Earlier analysis looked at TCR beta V segments, and most were productive about 90% or about 30% of the time. Analyzed later, most CMV-associated TCR beta chains appeared HLA-restricted.

Germline V gene sequence: CDR1 SGHNT, CDR2 YYREEE (reference sequence). The CDR3 contains 12 residues. The V gene lost 2 bases and the J gene lost 3 bases, with 5 bases spanning the gap. 13 Jbeta primers and 60 Vbeta primers were used for the PCR. Sequenced by immunoSEQ multiplex PCR; TCRdb stores in-frame clones only, minus some. The sample lists approximately 200,000 clones; around 83% were seen once. On this clone: Its antigen is undetermined.

This receptor was obtained from a girl under 18 in good health and CMV-seronegative. The chain is built from TRBV5-4 and TRBJ1-2; D is unresolved. The sequenced material came from PBMCs. The CDR3 protein is CASSFGYYGYTF. The DNA for the CDR3 is TGTGCCAGCAGCTTTGGCTACTATGGCTACACCTTC.